A single sample gave rise to the 9 T cell receptor beta chains below, sequenced in a study of beta chain features in type 1 diabetes. Expressed TCRB transcripts were sequenced after all isolated RNA was converted to cDNA. Produced via immunoSEQ multiplex PCR; TCRdb's table is partial and in-frame only. The table shows some 400,000 clones, with around 15% occurring only once. The sequenced sample consisted of naive CD4+ T cells from blood. The receptors were gathered from a woman under 30 in good health.

This clone occurred a few times. J is TRBJ2-1 and V is TRBV14, with TRBD2 matching over 13 bases. The ends lost 5 bases at V and 6 bases at J; junction bases unmatched: 7. Germline CDR1 reads SGHDN; CDR2 reads FVKESK. This CDR3 contains 16 residues. DNA for the CDR3: TGTGCCAGCAGCTATACCCGGACTAGCGGGAGCAATGAGCAGTTCTTC. Translated: CASSYTRTSGSNEQFF.

This clone was seen a few times. V usage is TRBV7-2 and J usage is TRBJ2-5; TRBD1 aligns across 9 bases. Losses at the gene ends were 4 bases for V and 5 bases for J; bases not matched to a gene: 14. CDR3 length: 17 amino acids. Germline CDR1 SGHTA, CDR2 FQGNSA. Here the CDR3 reads CASSWGGTGRLGETQYF. CDR3 bases: TGTGCCAGCAGCTGGGGGGGGACAGGGCGATTGGGGGAGACCCAGTACTTC.

This chain connects TRBV5-4 to TRBJ2-7, with TRBD2 matching over 10 bases. Trimming at V came to 2 bases and at J to 1 base, leaving 3 bases not matched to a gene. CDR1 is SGHNT and CDR2 is YYREEE in the germline V gene (reference sequence). This CDR3 has 15 residues. CDR3 loop: CASSFQAGGSYEQYF. The CDR3 bases are TGTGCCAGCAGCTTCCAAGCGGGGGGGTCCTACGAGCAGTACTTC. Using reference TRBV5-4 and TRBJ2-7 for the parts outside the CDR3, the full variable domain is ETGVTQSPTHLIKTRGQQVTLRCSSQSGHNTVSWYQQALGQGPQFIFQYYREEENGRGNFPPRFSGLQFPNYSSELNVNALELDDSALYLCASSFQAGGSYEQYFGPGTRLTVT.

There are a few counts of this clone. V is TRBV2 and J is TRBJ2-7; TRBD1 matches 8 bases. Looked up from germline, CDR1 is SNHLY and CDR2 is FYNNEI. V trimming: 3 bases; J trimming: 8 bases; junction bases outside the gene matches: 6. The CDR3 sequence is 13 residues long. CDR3 loop: CASSDETGVQQYF. CDR3 nucleotide sequence: TGTGCCAGCAGTGATGAGACAGGGGTACAGCAGTACTTC. Based on the CDR3 plus reference TRBV2 and TRBJ2-7, the full variable domain is EPEVTQTPSHQVTQMGQEVILRCVPISNHLYFYWYRQILGQKVEFLVSFYNNEISEKSEIFDDQFSVERPDGSNFTLKIRSTKLEDSAMYFCASSDETGVQQYFGPGTRLTVT.

A few counts support this clone. The chain links TRBV30 to TRBJ1-5; TRBD1 aligns across 8 bases. The CDR3 covers 13 residues. Germline loops: CDR1 GTSNPN, CDR2 SVGIG (reference sequence). V shed 6 bases, J shed 3 bases, and the junction held 4 bases outside the gene matches. CDR3 in DNA: TGTGCCTGCACAGGGGGTGTCAATCAGCCCCAGCATTTT. Amino acids: CACTGGVNQPQHF. Variable domain in full (rest from reference TRBV30 and TRBJ1-5): SQTIHQWPATLVQPVGSPLSLECTVEGTSNPNLYWYRQAAGRGLQLLFYSVGIGQISSEVPQNLSASRPQDRQFILSSKKLLLSDSGFYLCACTGGVNQPQHFGDGTRLSIL.

This clone was observed a handful of times. The chain carries TRBV19 and TRBJ1-1; D gene unclear. Germline lookup yields CDR1 LNHDA and CDR2 SQIVND (reference sequence). V dropped 5 bases and J dropped 0 bases, with 4 bases sitting between them. This CDR3 region has 12 residues. As DNA, the CDR3 is TGTGCCAGTAGTGAGGTGAACACTGAAGCTTTCTTT. Protein: CASSEVNTEAFF.

This clone turned up a few times. The genes are TRBV29-1 and TRBJ2-6, with D maybe TRBD2 (6 bases). CDR3 length: 15 residues. CDR1 and CDR2 from the germline V gene are SQVTM and ANQGSEA. Trimming took 6 bases from V and 0 from J, leaving 12 bases between them. CDR3 nucleotides: TGCAGCGTCCAGGAAGCGGGCTCTGGGGCCAACGTCCTGACTTTC. This gives the protein CSVQEAGSGANVLTF.

The chain combines TRBV6-5 with TRBJ1-2; D not certain. Germline V CDR1 and CDR2: MNHEY, SVGAGI. The CDR3 runs to 13 residues. Trimming removed 4 bases at V and 3 bases at J, with 9 bases between. CDR3 residues: CASSSVSDYGYTF. CDR3 in DNA: TGTGCCAGCAGTTCAGTATCAGACTATGGCTACACCTTC.

There are a few counts of this clone. The CDR3 DNA reads as TGCAGCGTTGTCCGGGGGACAGGGTCCTACGAGCAGTACTTC. Translation gives CSVVRGTGSYEQYF. The rearrangement links TRBV29-1 to TRBJ2-7, with TRBD1 identical over 9 bases. This CDR3 is 14 amino acids long. After removal of 4 bases from V and 1 base from J, the junction contained 5 bases not matched to a gene. The germline V gene encodes CDR1 SQVTM and CDR2 ANQGSEA.